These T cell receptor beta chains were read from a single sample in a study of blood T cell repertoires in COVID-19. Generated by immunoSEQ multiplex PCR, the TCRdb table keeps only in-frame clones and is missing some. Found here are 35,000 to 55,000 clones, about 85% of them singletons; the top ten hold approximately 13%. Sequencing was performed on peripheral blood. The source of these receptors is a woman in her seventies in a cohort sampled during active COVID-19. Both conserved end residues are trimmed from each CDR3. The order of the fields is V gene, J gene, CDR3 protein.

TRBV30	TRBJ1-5	AWSIAGQGDQPQH
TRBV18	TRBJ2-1	ASSHRQGILNEQF
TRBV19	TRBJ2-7	ASSARRQGGNEQY
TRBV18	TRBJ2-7	ASSPGQGEYEQY
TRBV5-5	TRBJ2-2	ASSPSGQPTGELF
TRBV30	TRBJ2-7	AWSLNLRGEQY
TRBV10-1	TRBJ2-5	ASSEGSGMDQETQY
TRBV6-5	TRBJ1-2	ASNLGQGVNYGYT
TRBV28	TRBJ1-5	ASIPMRAPTWDQPQH
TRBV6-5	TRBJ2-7	ASSYFPDSSYEQY
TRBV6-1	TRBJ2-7	ASSEGDSSTYEQY
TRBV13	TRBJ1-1	ASSFPAGNTEAF
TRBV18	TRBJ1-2	ASSPPRQGPDYGYT
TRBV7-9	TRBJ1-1	ASSQGHRMNTEAF
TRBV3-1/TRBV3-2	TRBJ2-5	ASSQGSAGVRETQY
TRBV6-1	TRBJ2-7	ASSEWFLGSESLEQY
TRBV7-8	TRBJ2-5	ASSLEAGRSRGETQY
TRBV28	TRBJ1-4	ASSLQGLSEKLF
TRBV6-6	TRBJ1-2	ASSSGNYGYT
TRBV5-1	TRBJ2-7	ASSLKPGQGAEEQY
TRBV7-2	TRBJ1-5	ASSLTHPPGGGSNQPQH
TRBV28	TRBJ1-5	ASRPTGPPLRNQPQH
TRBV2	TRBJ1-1	ASGTEMNTEAF
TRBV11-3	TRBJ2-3	ASSLASTDTQY
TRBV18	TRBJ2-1	ASSPIEGVSDEQF
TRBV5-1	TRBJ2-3	ASSSGLAPHTDTQY
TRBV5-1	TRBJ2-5	ASLSASGSQETQY
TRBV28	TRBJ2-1	ASSQRPDNEQF
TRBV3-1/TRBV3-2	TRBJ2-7	ASSQASSGTHSYEQY
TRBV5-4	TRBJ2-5	ASSGRDGSETQY
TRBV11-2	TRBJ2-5	ASSSAGWRREWETQY
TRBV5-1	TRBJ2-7	ASSLARGEGPFGRYEQY
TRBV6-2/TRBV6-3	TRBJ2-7	ASSRRDRGMTSYEQY
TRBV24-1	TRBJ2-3	ATSPEGARTDTQY
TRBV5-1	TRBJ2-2	ASSLVWRGTGELF
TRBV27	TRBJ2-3	ASSLRLAGQNTQY
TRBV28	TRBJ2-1	ATSSIGGSTYNEQF
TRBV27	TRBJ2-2	ASSTRSGESTGELF
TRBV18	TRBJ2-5	ASSIGTVQETQY
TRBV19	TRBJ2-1	ASSGYLDRANEQF
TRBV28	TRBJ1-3	ASSLYRRGNTIY
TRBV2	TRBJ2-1	ASSDGLAGGGGGNEQF
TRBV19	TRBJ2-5	ASSTRLSGIQETQY
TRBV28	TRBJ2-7	ASSEQGLGISEQY
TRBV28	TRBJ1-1	ASRTPGGQLNTEAF
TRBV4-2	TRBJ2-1	ASSPRTSGSSEQF
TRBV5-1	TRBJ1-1	ASSSTLQAGTEAF
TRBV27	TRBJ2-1	ASSLYVAGGGNEQF
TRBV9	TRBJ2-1	ASSFAGTYNEQF
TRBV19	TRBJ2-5	ASSTDTSRGTQY
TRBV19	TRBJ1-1	ASSIKYRDTNTEAF
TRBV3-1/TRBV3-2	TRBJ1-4	ASSQNRGRYEKLF
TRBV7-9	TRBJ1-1	ASSLDRGNEAF
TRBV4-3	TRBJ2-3	ASSQGLAGVSDTQY